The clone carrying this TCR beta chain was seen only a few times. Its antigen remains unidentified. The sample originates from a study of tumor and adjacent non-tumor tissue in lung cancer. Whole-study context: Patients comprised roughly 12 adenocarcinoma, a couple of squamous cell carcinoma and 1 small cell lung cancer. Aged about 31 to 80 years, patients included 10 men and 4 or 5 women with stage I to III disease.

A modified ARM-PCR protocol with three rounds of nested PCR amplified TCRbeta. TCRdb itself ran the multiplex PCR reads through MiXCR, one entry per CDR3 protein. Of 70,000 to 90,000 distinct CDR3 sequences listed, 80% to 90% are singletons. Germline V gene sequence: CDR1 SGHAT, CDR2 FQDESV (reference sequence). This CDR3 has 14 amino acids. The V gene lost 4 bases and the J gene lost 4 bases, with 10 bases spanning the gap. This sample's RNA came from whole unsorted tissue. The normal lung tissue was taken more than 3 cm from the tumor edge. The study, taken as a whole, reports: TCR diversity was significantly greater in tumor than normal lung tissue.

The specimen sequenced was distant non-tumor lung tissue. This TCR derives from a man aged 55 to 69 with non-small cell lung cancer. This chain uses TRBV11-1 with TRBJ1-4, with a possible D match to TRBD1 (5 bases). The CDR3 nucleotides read TGTGCCAGCAGCTCGGGACGAGATAATGAAAAACTGTTTTTT. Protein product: CASSSGRDNEKLFF. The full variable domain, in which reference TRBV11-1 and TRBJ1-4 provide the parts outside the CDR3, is EAEVAQSPRYKITEKSQAVAFWCDPISGHATLYWYRQILGQGPELLVQFQDESVVDDSQLPKDRFSAERLKGVDSTLKIQPAELGDSAMYLCASSSGRDNEKLFFGSGTQLSVL.